The 17 T cell receptor beta chains presented below share a single source sample, sequenced in a study of regulatory T cells in long-lasting Graves disease. The sample's time point: newly diagnosed GD, antithyroid drugs for less than 3 months. Following extraction of RNA from PBMCs, that RNA was used to make the TCR library. Arm-PCR of CDR3 regions and iRepertoire HTBI primers were used to build TCR beta libraries. MiXCR, run by TCRdb on the multiplex PCR reads, gives a single entry per CDR3 protein. This repertoire shows around 250,000 distinct CDR3 sequences, roughly 18% found once; its top ten account for around 15%. These data were also reused for a study on T cells in Graves' hyperthyroidism and ophthalmopathy.

Sequenced here: peripheral blood mononuclear cells (PBMCs), sampled at new diagnosis, from a patient treated with antithyroid drugs. The source of these receptors is a woman in her twenties or thirties with Graves disease.

This chain joins TRBV12-3 or TRBV12-4 and TRBJ2-5, with 12 bases aligning to TRBD2. V trimming: 4 bases; J trimming: 4 bases; junction bases outside the gene matches: 10. The CDR3 is 17 residues long. The DNA for the CDR3 is TGTGCCAGCAGTTCCTCCCTTGGACTAGCGGGACTAGAGACCCAGTACTTC. Translating it yields CASSSSLGLAGLETQYF.

The table lists this clonotype with many counts. The gene calls are TRBV29-1 and TRBJ2-3, with 9 bases matching TRBD1. Germline CDR1 reads SQVTM; CDR2 reads ANQGSEA. The trim removed 6 bases at V and 10 bases at J, leaving 14 bases unmatched. The CDR3 is 14 amino acids. The CDR3 spells CSVSGTGRGLSQYF. CDR3 sequence (DNA): TGCAGCGTGTCCGGGACAGGGAGGGGATTGTCGCAGTATTTT.

This clonotype has at least ten counts. The chain joins TRBV5-6 to TRBJ1-5; maybe TRBD1 (6 bases). The germline V gene has CDR1 SGHDT and CDR2 YYEEEE. CDR3 size: 18 residues. Trimming removed 2 bases from V and 0 bases from J, with 18 bases in between. As DNA, the CDR3 is TGTGCCAGCAGCTTTTCACAGGGAAAAGGGTATAGCAATCAGCCCCAGCATTTT. It yields the protein CASSFSQGKGYSNQPQHF.

V and J are TRBV30 and TRBJ1-2; 10 nucleotides line up with TRBD1. Unmatched junction bases numbered 10, after V lost 4 bases and J lost 8 bases. CDR1 is GTSNPN and CDR2 is SVGIG in the germline V gene (reference sequence). The CDR3 covers 14 residues. The CDR3 DNA is TGTGCCTGGAAGATACCGGGACAGGGGAACGGCTACACCTTC. The encoded protein is CAWKIPGQGNGYTF.

This clonotype was seen repeatedly, ten times or more. The chain combines TRBV12-3 or TRBV12-4 with TRBJ1-1; D not certain. This CDR3 is built from 17 residues. The germline V and J ends were trimmed by 5 bases and 0 bases, with 19 bases remaining between them. The CDR3 loop is CASSQPAQKAMNTEAFF. The CDR3 region has the DNA TGTGCCAGCAGTCAACCCGCCCAGAAGGCCATGAACACTGAAGCTTTCTTT.

In this sample, this clonotype turned up once. Given a far larger clone just one base away, this is likely a sequencing read error. This chain connects TRBV20-1 to TRBJ2-1; D could derive from TRBD1 or TRBD2 (5 bases each). CDR1 is DFQATT, CDR2 SNEGSKA, per germline (reference sequence). The V gene lost 5 bases and the J gene lost 10 bases, with 15 bases spanning the gap. The CDR3 is made up of 12 amino acids. In DNA, the CDR3 is TGCAGTGCTGGGGGATCCTCCTACGAGCAGTTCTTC. It specifies CSAGGSSYEQFF.

This clonotype was detected many times. This chain uses TRBV2 with TRBJ1-2, with D unclear. CDR1 and CDR2 from the germline V gene are SNHLY and FYNNEI. V gave up 6 bases and J gave up 4 bases, with 6 bases separating them. The CDR3 sequence is 11 residues long. Here the CDR3 DNA reads TGTGCCAGCAGAAGGACCTATGGCTACACCTTC. It translates to CASRRTYGYTF.

This clonotype was seen at least ten times. The chain is built from TRBV5-1 and TRBJ1-2; possibly TRBD1 for D (5 bases). V was shortened by 0 bases and J by 4 bases, with 10 bases between the two germline ends. The CDR3 has 14 amino acids. Per the germline V gene, CDR1 is SGHRS and CDR2 is YFSETQ. Here the CDR3 DNA reads TGCGCCAGCAGCTTGGAGGGGATAGGCTATGGCTACACCTTC. This translates into CASSLEGIGYGYTF.

This clonotype was counted ten times or more. This CDR3 reads CASSLVRGGAARDTQYF. In DNA, the CDR3 is TGTGCCAGCAGCTTGGTACGGGGGGGGGCCGCAAGGGATACGCAGTATTTT. This sequence joins TRBV5-6 and TRBJ2-3; 8 bases align to TRBD2. V dropped 0 bases and J dropped 6; count of bases not matched to a gene: 12. Germline V gene data show CDR1 as SGHDT and CDR2 as YYEEEE. This CDR3 has 17 residues.

This clonotype has at least ten counts. The chain carries TRBV5-1 and TRBJ1-4; no clear D. V lost 6 bases and J lost 8, with 14 bases in between. The CDR3 length is 13 residues. Germline CDR1 and CDR2: SGHRS and YFSETQ. The CDR3 DNA follows: TGCGCCAGCACAACCACGGCTGGCGAAAAACTGTTTTTT. It specifies CASTTTAGEKLFF.

This clonotype was detected only a few times. This chain connects TRBV6-5 to TRBJ2-1, with D perhaps matching TRBD1 or TRBD2 (6 bases each). Germline CDR1 reads MNHEY; CDR2 reads SVGAGI. The V end lost 2 bases, the J end lost 5 bases, and 19 bases lay between the germline ends. The CDR3 has 17 amino acids. CDR3 in amino acids: CASSYLRGPLGHNEQFF. The CDR3 bases are TGTGCCAGCAGTTACCTCCGGGGGCCCTTGGGACACAATGAGCAGTTCTTC.

This clonotype was counted only a few times. The V and J genes are TRBV9 and TRBJ2-1, with 11 positions matching TRBD1. The germline V gene has CDR1 SGDLS and CDR2 YYNGEE. Trimming took 2 bases from V and 7 from J; bases not matched to a gene: 8. This CDR3 is built from 16 residues. The CDR3: CASSVDGQGASNEQFF. CDR3 bases: TGTGCCAGCAGCGTCGATGGACAGGGGGCGTCGAATGAGCAGTTCTTC.

This clonotype was counted at least ten times. This chain joins TRBV13 and TRBJ2-3; 7 bases align to TRBD1. After removal of 1 base from V and 0 bases from J, the junction contained 1 base not matched to a gene. The germline gives CDR1 PRHDT, CDR2 FYEKMQ (reference sequence). The length of the CDR3 is 15 residues. The CDR3 DNA sequence: TGTGCCAGCAGCTTAGAGGGACAGAGCACAGATACGCAGTATTTT. Translation: CASSLEGQSTDTQYF.

This clonotype has a count of ten or more. The chain links TRBV20-1 to TRBJ1-1; 8 bases agree with TRBD1. Looked up from germline, CDR1 is DFQATT and CDR2 is SNEGSKA (reference sequence). This CDR3 is 14 amino acids long. Trimming took 6 bases from V and 1 from J; bases not matched to a gene: 7. In DNA, the CDR3 is TGCAGTGCAAGGAGACAGGGGAAGAACACTGAAGCTTTCTTT. Translation: CSARRQGKNTEAFF.

The sample holds many counts of this clonotype. V and J are TRBV10-3 and TRBJ1-2; 10 bases agree with TRBD1. This CDR3 is 15 amino acids long. CDR1 is ENHRY and CDR2 is SYGVKD in the germline V gene. V was clipped by 6 bases and J by 6 bases; unmatched bases: 10. Written as DNA, the CDR3 is TGTGCCATCAGCCTCTTCGACAGGGGGCTCGATGGCTACACCTTC. Translation gives CAISLFDRGLDGYTF.

This clonotype has a handful of counts. The CDR3: CASSLAGGQEQFF. The CDR3 region has the DNA TGTGCCAGCTCCCTAGCGGGGGGGCAGGAGCAGTTCTTC. The rearrangement uses TRBV6-1 and TRBJ2-1, with 12 bases aligning to TRBD2. The junction had 6 bases not matched to a gene; V was cut back by 8 bases and J by 10 bases. Germline V CDR1 and CDR2: MNHNS, SASEGT. The CDR3 loop spans 13 amino acids.

On this clonotype itself: The junction differs from germline at one of its ends, possibly a read error. The rearrangement uses TRBV3-1 and TRBJ2-2; 9 bases agree with TRBD2. The CDR3 covers 17 residues. Germline CDR1 reads LGHDT; CDR2 reads YNNKEL (reference sequence). The CDR3 DNA reads TGTGCCAGCAACCAAGAGTACGCGGGGGGGAACACCGGGGAGCTGCTTTTT. It encodes CASNQEYAGGNTGELLF.